This is a list of T cell receptor beta chains from one sample in a study of T-cell memory formation after mild COVID-19. MiXCR was run by TCRdb on the 5' RACE reads, yielding one entry per CDR3 protein. The sample has 210,000 or so distinct CDR3 sequences; around 30% are singletons. The sequenced material came from PBMCs or a T cell subset sorted from them (not recorded which). Source of these receptors: an adult woman who had mild COVID-19 (a few samples of this study predate the infection). Cell type and time point are not known. Each CDR3 is given with its conserved first and last residue. A D gene is named only where the DNA matches it firmly. Size is omitted from some rows. Given values are once, few, many or a class for expanded clones.

size: NA
J: TRBJ2-2
length: 17
D: TRBD2
V: TRBV5-6
CDR3: CASSYTGLAGGTGELFF
DNA: TGTGCCAGCAGCTATACTGGACTAGCGGGGGGAACCGGGGAGCTGTTTTTT

size: NA
J: TRBJ2-5
length: 13
D: NA
V: TRBV24-1
CDR3: CATSDFGQETQYF
DNA: TGTGCCACCAGTGATTTCGGCCAAGAGACCCAGTACTTC

size: once
J: TRBJ2-2
length: 16
D: NA
V: TRBV7-8
CDR3: CASSLARTANTGELFF
DNA: TGTGCCAGCAGCTTAGCTAGGACAGCGAACACCGGGGAGCTGTTTTTT

size: NA
J: TRBJ1-1
length: 12
D: TRBD1
V: TRBV7-9
CDR3: CASSPTGYGAFF
DNA: TGTGCCAGCAGCCCGACAGGGTACGGAGCTTTCTTT

size: NA
J: TRBJ2-1
length: 22
D: TRBD2
V: TRBV6-8
CDR3: CASSYMGPPGTSGLEVYNEQFF
DNA: TGTGCCAGCAGTTACATGGGACCCCCCGGGACTAGCGGTCTTGAAGTCTACAATGAGCAGTTCTTC

size: NA
J: TRBJ2-6
length: 18
D: TRBD1
V: TRBV12-3/TRBV12-4
CDR3: CASSSWTGGFAGANVLTF
DNA: TGTGCCAGCAGTTCCTGGACAGGGGGCTTCGCTGGGGCCAACGTCCTGACTTTC

size: NA
J: TRBJ1-1
length: 14
D: NA
V: TRBV10-3
CDR3: CAIRVGQVNTEAFF
DNA: TGTGCCATCAGGGTAGGACAAGTGAACACTGAAGCTTTCTTT

size: NA
J: TRBJ2-1
length: 14
D: NA
V: TRBV20-1
CDR3: CSVQAARSYNEQFF
DNA: TGCAGTGTCCAAGCGGCCCGGTCCTACAATGAGCAGTTCTTC

size: NA
J: TRBJ2-3
length: 20
D: TRBD2
V: TRBV7-8
CDR3: CASSSWRTGTSGRDPDTQYF
DNA: TGTGCCAGCAGCTCTTGGAGAACCGGGACTAGCGGGAGGGACCCAGATACGCAGTATTTT

size: few
J: TRBJ2-3
length: 15
D: TRBD2
V: TRBV29-1
CDR3: CSVDEVGTSGNTQYF
DNA: TGCAGCGTTGATGAAGTGGGGACTAGCGGCAATACGCAGTATTTT

size: NA
J: TRBJ1-1
length: 15
D: NA
V: TRBV5-4
CDR3: CASSLVELSDTEAFF
DNA: TGTGCCAGCAGCTTGGTCGAGCTATCTGACACTGAAGCTTTCTTT

size: NA
J: TRBJ2-1
length: 15
D: TRBD2
V: TRBV7-9
CDR3: CASSTTSGGATEQFF
DNA: TGTGCCAGCAGCACCACTAGCGGGGGGGCCACTGAGCAGTTCTTC

size: few
J: TRBJ2-1
length: 14
D: NA
V: TRBV14
CDR3: CASSLLRSVNEQFF
DNA: TGTGCCAGCAGCCTTTTAAGGTCCGTGAATGAGCAGTTCTTC

size: NA
J: TRBJ1-5
length: 14
D: TRBD1
V: TRBV6-5
CDR3: CAIQGAWSNQPQHF
DNA: TGTGCCATACAGGGGGCCTGGAGCAATCAGCCCCAGCATTTT

size: NA
J: TRBJ2-7
length: 12
D: NA
V: TRBV7-9
CDR3: CASSYAGYEQYF
DNA: TGTGCCAGCAGCTACGCCGGCTACGAGCAGTACTTC

size: few
J: TRBJ2-3
length: 15
D: NA
V: TRBV5-1
CDR3: CASSFAGLDTDTQYF
DNA: TGCGCCAGCAGCTTCGCGGGGCTCGACACAGATACGCAGTATTTT

size: few
J: TRBJ1-5
length: 14
D: NA
V: TRBV10-3
CDR3: CAISEKEGNQPQHF
DNA: TGTGCCATCAGTGAGAAAGAGGGAAATCAGCCCCAGCATTTT

size: NA
J: TRBJ1-5
length: 14
D: NA
V: TRBV5-1
CDR3: CASSFGSGNQPQHF
DNA: TGCGCCAGCAGCTTTGGTAGCGGCAATCAGCCCCAGCATTTT

size: few
J: TRBJ2-7
length: 18
D: TRBD1
V: TRBV5-1
CDR3: CASSSGQGLNTLSYEQYF
DNA: TGCGCCAGCAGCTCGGGACAGGGATTAAATACACTCTCCTACGAGCAGTACTTC

size: few
J: TRBJ1-2
length: 15
D: TRBD1
V: TRBV27
CDR3: CASSLRQGEYYGYTF
DNA: TGTGCCAGCAGTTTACGGCAGGGGGAATACTATGGCTACACCTTC

size: few
J: TRBJ2-5
length: 15
D: NA
V: TRBV4-1
CDR3: CASSQVRDGEETQYF
DNA: TGCGCCAGCAGCCAAGTCCGGGACGGAGAAGAGACCCAGTACTTC

size: few
J: TRBJ1-2
length: 15
D: NA
V: TRBV7-9
CDR3: CASSPSPGPNYGYTF
DNA: TGTGCCAGCAGCCCAAGTCCGGGGCCCAACTATGGCTACACCTTC

size: NA
J: TRBJ2-1
length: 17
D: NA
V: TRBV27
CDR3: CASSQDISVGWDNEQFF
DNA: TGTGCCAGCAGCCAGGACATTTCGGTTGGCTGGGACAATGAGCAGTTCTTC

size: few
J: TRBJ2-7
length: 16
D: NA
V: TRBV14
CDR3: CASSQGRGPSAYEQYF
DNA: TGTGCCAGCAGCCAAGGACGGGGTCCCTCAGCCTACGAGCAGTACTTC

size: NA
J: TRBJ2-5
length: 15
D: NA
V: TRBV3-1
CDR3: CASSQDTIREETQYF
DNA: TGTGCCAGCAGCCAAGATACTATACGGGAGGAGACCCAGTACTTC

size: NA
J: TRBJ1-5
length: 13
D: NA
V: TRBV6-4
CDR3: CASSDGANQPQHF
DNA: TGTGCCAGCAGTGACGGTGCCAATCAGCCCCAGCATTTT

size: NA
J: TRBJ2-7
length: 13
D: NA
V: TRBV28
CDR3: CASSLRIRGEQYF
DNA: TGTGCCAGCAGTTTACGGATTAGAGGGGAGCAGTACTTC

size: few
J: TRBJ2-1
length: 15
D: TRBD2
V: TRBV4-3
CDR3: CASSQDSGRLYEQFF
DNA: TGCGCCAGCAGCCAAGATAGCGGGAGACTTTATGAGCAGTTCTTC

size: NA
J: TRBJ1-6
length: 18
D: TRBD1
V: TRBV2
CDR3: CVSSLLSGTGFGNSPLHF
DNA: TGTGTCAGCAGTCTGTTATCCGGGACAGGGTTTGGGAATTCACCCCTCCACTTT

size: few
J: TRBJ1-1
length: 12
D: NA
V: TRBV5-1
CDR3: CASSLGGVEAFF
DNA: TGCGCCAGCAGCTTAGGGGGAGTTGAAGCTTTCTTT

size: few
J: TRBJ1-1
length: 14
D: NA
V: TRBV5-1
CDR3: CASSLVGAAAEAFF
DNA: TGCGCCAGCAGCTTGGTAGGAGCGGCGGCGGAAGCTTTCTTT

size: few
J: TRBJ2-7
length: 13
D: NA
V: TRBV24-1
CDR3: CATSDFRGREQYF
DNA: TGTGCCACCAGTGATTTTCGGGGGAGAGAGCAGTACTTC

size: NA
J: TRBJ2-7
length: 13
D: NA
V: TRBV6-1
CDR3: CASASEESYEQYF
DNA: TGTGCCAGCGCCAGCGAGGAGTCCTACGAGCAGTACTTC

size: NA
J: TRBJ2-7
length: 14
D: NA
V: TRBV12-3/TRBV12-4
CDR3: CASTLAGRSYEQYF
DNA: TGTGCCAGCACACTGGCTGGCAGGTCCTACGAGCAGTACTTC

size: few
J: TRBJ2-3
length: 14
D: NA
V: TRBV4-1
CDR3: CASSQGVGSETQYF
DNA: TGCGCCAGCAGCCAAGGTGTGGGATCGGAGACGCAGTATTTT